This entry lists 13 T cell receptor beta chains sequenced from one sample in a study of cytomegalovirus exposure and HLA in healthy donors. PCR amplification relied on 60 Vbeta primers (plus 13 Jbeta primers). Using immunoSEQ multiplex PCR, the repertoire was profiled, and TCRdb retains in-frame clones only, with some absent. The sample lists under 150,000 clones, around 76% occurring once. Sequencing was done on a sample of PBMCs. These TCRs come from a woman aged 45 to 65 in good health and CMV-seronegative.

The DNA of the CDR3 is TGTGCCAGCAGCAAACTGACTAGCGGAGGGAGGGATACGCAGTATTTT. This codes for CASSKLTSGGRDTQYF. J is TRBJ2-3 and V is TRBV5-6; 9 bases are shared with TRBD2. The V and J ends lost 4 bases and 6 bases, in that order; junction bases with no gene match: 12. Germline V gene data show CDR1 as SGHDT and CDR2 as YYEEEE. CDR3 length equals 16 residues.

This chain joins TRBV27 and TRBJ2-1; a weak D match, TRBD2 (5 bases). CDR3 length: 16 residues. Trimming removed 8 bases at V and 4 bases at J, with 21 bases between. CDR1 is MNHEY, CDR2 SMNVEV, per germline (reference sequence). The CDR3 loop reads CASPRGLAEIYNEQFF. The CDR3 region has the DNA TGTGCCAGCCCGCGCGGTCTAGCAGAAATATACAATGAGCAGTTCTTC.

The table lists this clone with a few counts. A junction end diverges from the germline sequence, so it may reflect a read error. The chain recombines TRBV4-3 with TRBJ1-5; 11 nucleotides match TRBD1. This CDR3 contains 17 residues. Germline loops: CDR1 LGHNA, CDR2 YSLEER. The CDR3 DNA is TGCGCCAGCAGCCAAGGCACCGGGACAGGGGGGGGACAGCCCCAGAATTTT. Its translation is CASSQGTGTGGGQPQNF.

The genes are TRBV7-2 and TRBJ2-7; perhaps TRBD2 as D (6 bases). There are 13 residues in the CDR3. V was shortened by 6 bases and J by 0 bases, with 9 bases between the two germline ends. CDR1 is SGHTA, CDR2 FQGNSA, per germline. In DNA form, the CDR3 reads TGTGCCAGCAGGTCGGGACTCTCCTACGAGCAGTACTTC. Translated: CASRSGLSYEQYF. The whole variable domain, filled in from reference TRBV7-2 and TRBJ2-7, reads GAGVSQSPSNKVTEKGKDVELRCDPISGHTALYWYRQSLGQGLEFLIYFQGNSAPDKSGLPSDRFSAERTGGSVSTLTIQRTQQEDSAVYLCASRSGLSYEQYFGPGTRLTVT.

The rearrangement uses TRBV7-3 and TRBJ1-3, with a possible D match to TRBD1 (5 bases). With 5 bases removed from V and 2 bases from J, the gap between germline ends came to 7 bases. Germline CDR1 SGHTA, CDR2 FQGTGA. The CDR3 extends over 13 amino acids. CDR3 nucleotide sequence: TGTGCCAGCAGCGGGGGGGCTGGAAACACCATATATTTT. The encoded protein is CASSGGAGNTIYF.

This clone is a singleton in its sample. The chain couples TRBV5-5 to TRBJ1-5; possible D gene TRBD1, 5 bases. The germline V gene has CDR1 SGHKS and CDR2 YYEKEE (reference sequence). This CDR3 is built from 16 residues. Deletions cut 4 bases from V and 4 bases from J, with 18 bases between. In DNA form, the CDR3 reads TGTGCCAGCAGCCCCCGGTGGGGCAGGGTTAATCAGCCCCAGCATTTT. Its translation: CASSPRWGRVNQPQHF.

The chain carries TRBV2 and TRBJ2-1, with D possibly being TRBD1 or TRBD2 (6 bases each). This CDR3 spans 13 amino acids. Trimming removed 8 bases from V and 9 bases from J, with 17 bases in between. In germline, CDR1 is SNHLY, CDR2 FYNNEI. The CDR3 region is CASRGGRLGEQFF. CDR3 sequence (DNA): TGTGCCAGCCGTGGGGGGCGACTCGGTGAGCAGTTCTTC.

The chain is built from TRBV6-1 and TRBJ2-3; no firm D call. Germline V gene data show CDR1 as MNHNS and CDR2 as SASEGT. The CDR3 spans 11 residues. V was pared by 3 bases and J by 4 bases, with 2 bases between. Here the CDR3 DNA reads TGTGCCAGCAGTGACGCAGATACGCAGTATTTT. It codes for CASSDADTQYF.

The chain links TRBV7-9 to TRBJ1-5; D call uncertain. Germline V gene lookup returns CDR1 SEHNR and CDR2 FQNEAQ (reference sequence). Trimming left V 5 bases short and J 5 bases short, with 13 bases between. This CDR3 spans 14 amino acids. The CDR3 protein is CASSTGLPHQPQHF. In nucleotides, the CDR3 is TGTGCCAGCAGCACCGGACTTCCCCATCAGCCCCAGCATTTT.

The CDR3 here is CASSLDSPTSPGTSYEQYF. CDR3 bases: TGCGCCAGCAGCTTGGACTCGCCGACTAGTCCGGGGACTTCCTACGAGCAGTACTTC. This chain joins TRBV5-1 and TRBJ2-7, with a tentative D call TRBD2 (6 bases). CDR1 is SGHRS, CDR2 YFSETQ, per germline. The V end lost 0 bases, the J end lost 1 base, and 23 bases lay between the germline ends. The CDR3 has 19 amino acids.

The V call is TRBV27, the J call TRBJ2-2, with 14 bases matching TRBD2. CDR1 is MNHEY and CDR2 is SMNVEV in the germline V gene (reference sequence). The CDR3 is made up of 19 amino acids. With 2 bases clipped from V and 6 bases from J, the junction kept 11 bases outside the gene matches. CDR3 nucleotide sequence: TGTGCCAGCAGTTTAAGATCCCGGGGACTAGCGGGAGATGCCGGGGAGCTGTTTTTT. This encodes CASSLRSRGLAGDAGELFF.

V gene TRBV7-9 combines with J gene TRBJ2-5; D gene ambiguous. The CDR3 is 12 amino acids. Germline CDR1 is SEHNR and CDR2 is FQNEAQ (reference sequence). Trimming stripped 3 bases from V and 4 bases from J, with 6 bases between. The CDR3 here is CASSFRSETQYF. The CDR3 DNA follows: TGTGCCAGCAGCTTCAGATCAGAGACCCAGTACTTC.

The table lists this clone with a count of one. The chain joins TRBV5-6 to TRBJ1-4; D ambiguous. In germline, CDR1 is SGHDT, CDR2 YYEEEE. The V and J ends lost 4 bases and 3 bases respectively, with 22 bases between them. The CDR3 is 18 amino acids. In DNA, the CDR3 is TGTGCCAGCAGCGCGAAACAAGTAGGCCGGCGGCCTAATGAAAAACTGTTTTTT. Protein sequence: CASSAKQVGRRPNEKLFF.